This entry lists 10 T cell receptor beta chains sequenced from one sample in a study of shared clonotypes between healthy human individuals. Here immunoSEQ multiplex PCR was the method, and the copy in TCRdb shows in-frame clones only, minus some. Of roughly 1.4 million clones in the sample, 98% to 99% were seen once. The sequencing input was naive CD4+ T cells sorted from blood. Subset described: CD45RA+ positively selected. The receptors here all came from a man aged 25 to 40 in good health.

The V gene is TRBV28, the J gene TRBJ1-1, with D perhaps TRBD1 (6 bases). Trimming left V 6 bases short and J 2 bases short, with 16 bases between. Looked up from germline, CDR1 is MDHEN and CDR2 is SYDVKM. The CDR3 sequence is 15 residues long. CDR3 DNA sequence: TGTGCCAGCAGCGATTACGGGGGCGAAAACACTGAAGCTTTCTTT. Protein product: CASSDYGGENTEAFF.

Regarding this clone: Other DNA sequences in this specimen translate into the identical CDR3. This chain joins TRBV9 and TRBJ2-2, with 13 nucleotides matching TRBD2. There are 17 residues in the CDR3. Germline CDR1 SGDLS, CDR2 YYNGEE. With 4 bases clipped from V and 4 bases from J, the junction kept 7 bases outside the gene matches. The CDR3 DNA sequence: TGTGCCAGCAGCTCTAGGACTAGCGGGAGTCTCACCGGGGAGCTGTTTTTT. It specifies CASSSRTSGSLTGELFF.

The rearrangement joins TRBV18 to TRBJ2-1, with 8 bases fitting TRBD2. The CDR3 length is 18 residues. V lost 3 bases to trimming and J lost 6 bases; unmatched junction nucleotides: 16. Germline CDR1 reads KGHSH; CDR2 reads LQKENI. CDR3 region: CASSPTTWKREFPNEQFF. The DNA of the CDR3 is TGTGCCAGCTCACCTACTACGTGGAAGCGGGAGTTCCCCAATGAGCAGTTCTTC. Variable domain in full (rest from reference TRBV18 and TRBJ2-1): NAGVMQNPRHLVRRRGQEARLRCSPMKGHSHVYWYRQLPEEGLKFMVYLQKENIIDESGMPKERFSAEFPKEGPSILRIQQVVRGDSAAYFCASSPTTWKREFPNEQFFGPGTRLTVL.

This sequence joins TRBV12-5 and TRBJ2-7; D possibly corresponds to TRBD1 (5 bases). Between the trimmed V and J ends, which lost 3 bases and 1 base, there was a span of 7 bases. The CDR3 runs to 13 residues. Germline V gene sequence: CDR1 LGHNT, CDR2 FRNRAP. The CDR3, as DNA: TGTGCTAGTGGTTTCAGGGTTTCCTACGAGCAGTACTTC. Translating gives CASGFRVSYEQYF.

The chain has TRBV12-5 and TRBJ1-2, with unresolved D. This CDR3 comprises 13 residues. Trimming took off 2 bases at V and 5 bases at J, with 9 bases between the two ends. Germline values: CDR1 LGHNT, CDR2 FRNRAP. The CDR3 loop reads CASGLSRSYGYTF. The DNA for the CDR3 is TGTGCTAGTGGTTTGTCCCGATCTTATGGCTACACCTTC.

The gene calls are TRBV5-4 and TRBJ1-2; D gene ambiguous. Trimming removed 0 bases from V and 4 bases from J, with 10 bases in between. There are 14 residues in the CDR3. The germline CDR1 and CDR2 sequences are SGHNT and YYREEE (reference sequence). The CDR3 is CASSLVAGTYGYTF. DNA for the CDR3: TGTGCCAGCAGCTTGGTGGCAGGAACCTATGGCTACACCTTC.

In this sample, this clone turned up once. This chain links TRBV2 with TRBJ1-5; TRBD1 agrees at 10 bases. CDR1 is SNHLY, CDR2 FYNNEI, per germline. The CDR3 totals 15 residues. V was pared by 11 bases and J by 6 bases, with 13 bases of the junction left unmatched. CDR3 coding DNA: TGTGCCGGATCTAGAGACAGGGGGCTAGGTCAGCCCCAGCATTTT. Residues: CAGSRDRGLGQPQHF. Using reference TRBV2 and TRBJ1-5 for the parts outside the CDR3, the full variable domain is EPEVTQTPSHQVTQMGQEVILRCVPISNHLYFYWYRQILGQKVEFLVSFYNNEISEKSEIFDDQFSVERPDGSNFTLKIRSTKLEDSAMYFCAGSRDRGLGQPQHFGDGTRLSIL.

This rearrangement joins TRBV4-1 to TRBJ2-1, with 9 nucleotides matching TRBD2. V lost 2 bases, J lost 6 bases, and 5 bases stayed unmatched. Germline assignment: CDR1 MGHRA and CDR2 YSYEKL. The CDR3 has 15 residues. In DNA form, the CDR3 reads TGCGCCAGCAGCCAACCGACTAGCGGACGCAATGAGCAGTTCTTC. It specifies CASSQPTSGRNEQFF.

The chain is built from TRBV5-1 and TRBJ1-1; unclear D gene. Trimming pared 5 bases from V and 1 base from J, leaving 9 bases between. The CDR3 totals 13 residues. Germline assignment: CDR1 SGHRS and CDR2 YFSETQ. The CDR3 DNA sequence: TGCGCCAGCAGTGCCGGGAAGAACACTGAAGCTTTCTTT. Encoded protein: CASSAGKNTEAFF.

V gene TRBV7-2 combines with J gene TRBJ2-7, with 7 bases fitting TRBD1. The CDR3 loop spans 15 amino acids. V was clipped by 5 bases and J by 5 bases; unmatched bases: 12. Germline V gene sequence: CDR1 SGHTA, CDR2 FQGNSA. The CDR3 is CASSQRGRRGHEQYF. The CDR3 DNA reads TGTGCCAGCAGCCAAAGGGGGCGGAGAGGACACGAGCAGTACTTC.